One and the same sample provided the 25 T cell receptor beta chains below, sequenced in a study of blood T cell repertoires in COVID-19. The protocol was immunoSEQ multiplex PCR, while the TCRdb copy is restricted to in-frame clones and leaves out a portion. The sample holds 200,000 to 250,000 clones, around four fifths seen once. Sequenced sample: PBMCs or T cells enriched from blood (not recorded which). The origin of the receptors is a man aged 35 to 55 who had recovered from COVID-19.

J is TRBJ2-5 and V is TRBV24-1, with unresolved D. V was shortened by 3 bases and J by 4 bases, with 8 bases between the two germline ends. The V gene's germline CDR1 is KGHDR and CDR2 SFDVKD. The CDR3 length is 13 residues. The CDR3 DNA reads as TGTGCCACCAGTGATCCACGCGGAGAGACCCAGTACTTC. Translating gives CATSDPRGETQYF.

The V call is TRBV19, the J call TRBJ1-3; tentative D call: TRBD1 (5 bases). V dropped 7 bases and J dropped 1 base, with 11 bases sitting between them. The CDR3 covers 14 residues. Germline V gene sequence: CDR1 LNHDA, CDR2 SQIVND (reference sequence). CDR3 sequence reads: CASNRGGSGNTIYF. The CDR3 coding sequence is TGTGCCAGTAACCGGGGGGGTTCTGGAAACACCATATATTTT.

The chain is built from TRBV9 and TRBJ2-1; TRBD2 agrees at 9 bases. The germline V gene encodes CDR1 SGDLS and CDR2 YYNGEE. The length of the CDR3 is 15 residues. V lost 0 bases, J lost 9 bases, and 7 bases stayed unmatched. In nucleotides, the CDR3 is TGTGCCAGCAGCGTAGGAGGCGGGGGGGCCGGTGAGCAGTTCTTC. It codes for CASSVGGGGAGEQFF.

The chain uses TRBV27 and TRBJ1-6; 7 nucleotides agree with TRBD1. The CDR3 is 15 residues long. Germline trimming cut 6 bases from V and 7 bases from J; bases unmatched to any gene: 9. The germline CDR1 and CDR2 sequences are MNHEY and SMNVEV (reference sequence). CDR3 region: CASRLIDRVNSPLHF. CDR3 DNA sequence: TGTGCCAGCAGACTAATAGACAGGGTCAATTCACCCCTCCACTTT.

The J gene is TRBJ2-7, the V gene TRBV6-5; TRBD2 might be the D (6 bases). V lost 4 bases and J lost 7, with 17 bases in between. The CDR3 consists of 14 residues. Germline CDR1 is MNHEY and CDR2 is SVGAGI. The CDR3 bases are TGTGCCAGCAGTTGGGCGGGAAGTTTGAGTGAGCAGTACTTC. This sequence encodes CASSWAGSLSEQYF.

The chain links TRBV18 to TRBJ2-1; the D is unclear. The CDR3 loop spans 13 amino acids. CDR1 is KGHSH, CDR2 LQKENI, per germline. V shed 3 bases and J shed 6 bases, with 9 bases lying between them. CDR3 in amino acids: CASSPLPSNEQFF. Here the CDR3 DNA reads TGTGCCAGCTCACCTTTACCGAGCAATGAGCAGTTCTTC.

The rearrangement links TRBV7-9 to TRBJ1-6; TRBD1 agrees at 7 bases. CDR3 size: 16 residues. Trimming at V came to 1 base and at J to 4 bases, leaving 4 bases not matched to a gene. Germline V gene sequence: CDR1 SEHNR, CDR2 FQNEAQ (reference sequence). The CDR3 is CASSLVGTDYNSPLHF. DNA of the CDR3: TGTGCCAGCAGCTTAGTTGGGACAGATTATAATTCACCCCTCCACTTT. The full variable domain, its missing parts supplied by reference TRBV7-9 and TRBJ1-6, is DTGVSQNPRHKITKRGQNVTFRCDPISEHNRLYWYRQTLGQGPEFLTYFQNEAQLEKSRLLSDRFSAERPKGSFSTLEIQRTEQGDSAMYLCASSLVGTDYNSPLHFGNGTRLTVT.

Here the CDR3 reads CATSERNRPQHF. The DNA for the CDR3 is TGCGCCACCTCGGAGCGTAACCGGCCCCAGCATTTT. V gene TRBV10-1 combines with J gene TRBJ1-5, with D unclear. Trimming pared 10 bases from V and 9 bases from J, leaving 16 bases between. CDR3 size: 12 residues. Germline lookup yields CDR1 WNHNN and CDR2 SYGVQD (reference sequence).

This clone was counted a single time. The chain has TRBV18 and TRBJ2-2, with 9 positions matching TRBD1. The CDR3 covers 15 residues. Losses at the gene ends were 3 bases for V and 5 bases for J; bases not matched to a gene: 4. Per the germline V gene, CDR1 is KGHSH and CDR2 is LQKENI. CDR3 nucleotide sequence: TGTGCCAGCTCACCTGGACAGGGGACAACCGGGGAGCTGTTTTTT. Its protein product is CASSPGQGTTGELFF.

This clone was detected only a few times. The chain carries TRBV5-4 and TRBJ2-7; weak D call: TRBD2 (5 bases). This CDR3 has 14 amino acids. V lost 1 base and J lost 4, with 12 bases in between. Germline-derived CDR1 and CDR2 are SGHNT and YYREEE (reference sequence). The CDR3 protein is CASSLSVGRYEQYF. CDR3 coding DNA: TGTGCCAGCAGCTTGTCGGTTGGGAGATACGAGCAGTACTTC.

The V and J genes are TRBV7-6 and TRBJ2-2; no clear D gene. The CDR3 extends over 14 amino acids. The germline gives CDR1 SGHVS, CDR2 FNYEAQ. V lost 0 bases to trimming and J lost 6 bases, with 8 bases between them. The CDR3: CASSLAEVAGELFF. Here the CDR3 DNA reads TGTGCCAGCAGCTTAGCAGAGGTCGCCGGGGAGCTGTTTTTT. The variable domain in full, completed from reference TRBV7-6 and TRBJ2-2, reads GAGVSQSPRYKVTKRGQDVALRCDPISGHVSLYWYRQALGQGPEFLTYFNYEAQQDKSGLPNDRFSAERPEGSISTLTIQRTEQRDSAMYRCASSLAEVAGELFFGEGSRLTVL.

The chain recombines TRBV7-9 with TRBJ1-4; the match to TRBD1 covers 9 bases. V shed 10 bases, J shed 8 bases, and the junction held 14 bases outside the gene matches. Germline V gene sequence: CDR1 SEHNR, CDR2 FQNEAQ (reference sequence). This CDR3 is built from 15 residues. The CDR3, as DNA: TGTGCCATCAGTCCTACGGACAGGGGATACGAAAAACTGTTTTTT. Protein product: CAISPTDRGYEKLFF.

The rearrangement uses TRBV14 and TRBJ1-2; D ambiguous. The CDR3 loop spans 13 amino acids. Germline lookup yields CDR1 SGHDN and CDR2 FVKESK. V was pared by 5 bases and J by 8 bases, with 15 bases between. For the CDR3, the DNA is TGTGCCAGCAGCATCCTCCCGGCGGGCGGCTACACCTTC. Amino acid sequence: CASSILPAGGYTF. Variable domain in full (rest from reference TRBV14 and TRBJ1-2): EAGVTQFPSHSVIEKGQTVTLRCDPISGHDNLYWYRRVMGKEIKFLLHFVKESKQDESGMPNNRFLAERTGGTYSTLKVQPAELEDSGVYFCASSILPAGGYTFGSGTRLTVV.

The chain uses TRBV6-5 and TRBJ2-3; TRBD2 matches at 9 bases. V dropped 10 bases and J dropped 6; count of bases not matched to a gene: 8. Germline assignment: CDR1 MNHEY and CDR2 SVGAGI. The CDR3 extends over 13 amino acids. The DNA of the CDR3 is TGTGCCACGGGGGGGGCGGGGGGGGATACGCAGTATTTT. Residues: CATGGAGGDTQYF.

This chain links TRBV12-5 with TRBJ1-1; D is undetermined. There are 13 residues in the CDR3. Trimming removed 2 bases at V and 5 bases at J, with 9 bases between. Looked up from germline, CDR1 is LGHNT and CDR2 is FRNRAP. CDR3 protein: CASGLTEGTEAFF. For the CDR3, the DNA is TGTGCTAGTGGTTTGACAGAGGGAACTGAAGCTTTCTTT.

This clone was seen a few times. This chain connects TRBV19 to TRBJ2-1, with 10 bases identical to TRBD2. The CDR3 totals 15 residues. The trim removed 3 bases at V and 4 bases at J, leaving 3 bases unmatched. Germline V gene data show CDR1 as LNHDA and CDR2 as SQIVND (reference sequence). The CDR3 DNA follows: TGTGCCAGTAGTATCCCTAGCGGGGGTTACAATGAGCAGTTCTTC. Protein: CASSIPSGGYNEQFF.

The chain combines TRBV3-1 (or the pseudogene TRBV3-2) with TRBJ2-3; D gene uncertain. Germline values: CDR1 LGHDT, CDR2 YNNKEL (reference sequence). V was cut by 7 bases and J by 2 bases, with 16 bases left in between. The CDR3 is 15 residues long. The CDR3 DNA follows: TGTGCCAGCACCACTGGGCCGTTCGACACAGATACGCAGTATTTT. This gives the protein CASTTGPFDTDTQYF.

The gene calls are TRBV3-1 (or the pseudogene TRBV3-2) and TRBJ2-5; possibly TRBD2 for D (6 bases). V was shortened by 2 bases and J by 3 bases, with 16 bases between the two germline ends. The germline V gene encodes CDR1 LGHDT and CDR2 YNNKEL (reference sequence). The CDR3 is made up of 16 amino acids. This chain's CDR3 is CASSQTAGSEEETQYF. The CDR3 DNA reads as TGTGCCAGCAGCCAAACCGCGGGGAGCGAGGAAGAGACCCAGTACTTC.

This clone was observed many times. The chain recombines TRBV4-1 with TRBJ1-6; 7 nucleotides match TRBD1. Germline-derived CDR1 and CDR2 are MGHRA and YSYEKL. The V and J ends lost 1 base and 11 bases, in that order; junction bases with no gene match: 11. The CDR3 is made up of 16 amino acids. CDR3 sequence: CASSQGVDREKTPLHF. The CDR3 bases are TGCGCCAGCAGCCAAGGGGTCGACAGGGAGAAGACACCCCTCCACTTT.

The V and J genes are TRBV6-1 and TRBJ2-7; 11 nucleotides align to TRBD2. This CDR3 comprises 15 residues. CDR1 is MNHNS and CDR2 is SASEGT in the germline V gene. The junction had 3 bases not matched to a gene; V was cut back by 3 bases and J by 2 bases. This CDR3 is CASSEGLAATYEQYF. Written as DNA, the CDR3 is TGTGCCAGCAGTGAGGGACTAGCGGCAACCTACGAGCAGTACTTC.

The chain employs TRBV30 and TRBJ1-2; D not certain. CDR3 size: 11 residues. Germline assignment: CDR1 GTSNPN and CDR2 SVGIG (reference sequence). The V and J ends lost 0 bases and 5 bases respectively, with 4 bases between them. CDR3 in amino acids: CAWSVQYGYTF. The CDR3 coding sequence is TGTGCCTGGAGTGTTCAATATGGCTACACCTTC.

This chain joins TRBV21-1 and TRBJ2-5; the table's D call TRBD2 went unverified against the DNA. TRBV21-1 is marked as a pseudogene. CDR3 length: 16 residues. In nucleotides, the CDR3 is TGTGCCAGCAGCAAAGAAATTACTAGCGGGTGCGAGACCCAGTACTTC. Translation gives CASSKEITSGCETQYF.

As to this clone: Different DNA sequences within this sample yield the same CDR3. The V gene is TRBV6-5, the J gene TRBJ1-5, with TRBD1 identical over 8 bases. The CDR3 spans 14 residues. The germline CDR1 and CDR2 sequences are MNHEY and SVGAGI. V lost 2 bases, J lost 6 bases, and 3 bases stayed unmatched. The CDR3 here is CASSYGQGGQPQHF. CDR3 nucleotides: TGTGCCAGCAGTTACGGACAGGGAGGTCAGCCCCAGCATTTT.

V is TRBV19 and J is TRBJ1-2; D is unresolved. The V end lost 3 bases, the J end lost 3 bases, and 14 bases lay between the germline ends. The CDR3 is 15 residues long. From germline, CDR1 is LNHDA and CDR2 SQIVND (reference sequence). This chain's CDR3 is CASSMLATGHYGYTF. The CDR3 DNA sequence: TGTGCCAGTAGTATGCTCGCTACGGGTCACTATGGCTACACCTTC.

This clone showed up just once. CDR3 nucleotide sequence: TGTGCCAGCTCACCCTACACCGGAGGGGCCGGGGAGCTGTTTTTT. Protein: CASSPYTGGAGELFF. The V and J genes are TRBV18 and TRBJ2-2, with TRBD2 as a possible D gene (6 bases). The CDR3 has 15 residues. Germline loops: CDR1 KGHSH, CDR2 LQKENI. Trimming removed 3 bases from V and 6 bases from J, with 14 bases in between.